This T cell receptor beta chain comes out of a study of CXCR3-negative and CXCR3-positive naive CD8 T cells. Findings of the study overall: Unlike memory cells, which differed, naive CXCR3-negative and CXCR3-positive cells had similar TRBV-TRBJ usage. Naive cells that were CXCR3-positive had more hydrophobic TRB CDR3s (compared with CXCR3-negative naive cells). High diversity, comparable across both naive subsets, contrasted with much lower diversity in memory CD8+ cells.

The CDR3 runs to 12 residues. Libraries were UMI-labeled 5' RACE TRB cDNA. After re-calling the 5' RACE reads, TCRdb lists one entry per CDR3 protein, DNA absent. This sample's table has around 63,000 distinct CDR3 sequences. As concerns this clonotype: What it binds is unknown.

The source material was naive CXCR3+ CD8+ T cells from blood. Subset specified: CD45RO-CCR7+CD27+CD95- naive CD8+ T cells expressing CXCR3 (TNR3+). This clonotype originated in a human donor in good health. Some clones in this sample may be carry-over from other donors' samples. This sequence joins TRBV12-3 or TRBV12-4 and TRBJ1-1. The CDR3: CASSLHEAEAFF.